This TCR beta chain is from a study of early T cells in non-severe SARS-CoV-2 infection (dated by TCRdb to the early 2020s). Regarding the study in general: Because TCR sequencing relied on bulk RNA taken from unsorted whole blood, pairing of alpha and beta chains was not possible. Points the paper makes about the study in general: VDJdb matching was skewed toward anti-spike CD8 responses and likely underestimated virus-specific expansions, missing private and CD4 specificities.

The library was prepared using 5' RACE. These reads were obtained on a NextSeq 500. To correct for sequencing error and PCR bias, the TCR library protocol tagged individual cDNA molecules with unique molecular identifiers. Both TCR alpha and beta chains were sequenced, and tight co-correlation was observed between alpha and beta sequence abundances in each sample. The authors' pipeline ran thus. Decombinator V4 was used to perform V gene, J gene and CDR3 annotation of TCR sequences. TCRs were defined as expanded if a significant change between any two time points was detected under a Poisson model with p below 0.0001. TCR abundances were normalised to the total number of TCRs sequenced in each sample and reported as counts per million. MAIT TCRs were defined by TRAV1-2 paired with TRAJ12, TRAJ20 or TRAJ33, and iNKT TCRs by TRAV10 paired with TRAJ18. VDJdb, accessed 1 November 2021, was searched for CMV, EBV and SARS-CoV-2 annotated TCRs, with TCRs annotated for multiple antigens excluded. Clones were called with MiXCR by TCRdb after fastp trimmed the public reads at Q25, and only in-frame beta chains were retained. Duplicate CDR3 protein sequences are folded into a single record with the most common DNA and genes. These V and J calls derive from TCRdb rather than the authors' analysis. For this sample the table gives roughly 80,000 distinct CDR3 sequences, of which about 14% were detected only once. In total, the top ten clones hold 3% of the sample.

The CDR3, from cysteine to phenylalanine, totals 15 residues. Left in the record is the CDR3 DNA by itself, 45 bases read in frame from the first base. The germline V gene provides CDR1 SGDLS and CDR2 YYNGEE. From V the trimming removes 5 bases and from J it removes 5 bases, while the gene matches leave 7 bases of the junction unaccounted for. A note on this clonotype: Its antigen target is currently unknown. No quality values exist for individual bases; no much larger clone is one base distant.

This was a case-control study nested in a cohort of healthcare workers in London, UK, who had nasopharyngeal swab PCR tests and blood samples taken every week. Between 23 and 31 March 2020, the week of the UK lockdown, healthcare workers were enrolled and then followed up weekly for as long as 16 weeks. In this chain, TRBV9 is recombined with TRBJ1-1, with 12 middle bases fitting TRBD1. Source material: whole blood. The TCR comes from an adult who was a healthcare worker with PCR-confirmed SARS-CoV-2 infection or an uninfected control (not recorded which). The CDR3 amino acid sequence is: CASSSGTGGRTEAFF. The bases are TGTGCCAGCAGTTCCGGGACAGGGGGCCGGACTGAAGCTTTCTTT.